Shown below are 19 T cell receptor beta chains from a single sample sequenced in a study of cytomegalovirus exposure and HLA in healthy donors. The study ran its PCR with 60 Vbeta and 13 Jbeta primers. Repertoires were generated with immunoSEQ multiplex PCR, while TCRdb's copy carries only in-frame clones and drops some. Among approximately 80,000 clones listed, about 68% were seen once. Sequencing was carried out using PBMCs. The origin of the receptors is a man aged 25 to 45 in good health and CMV-seropositive.

The V call is TRBV7-3, the J call TRBJ2-3, with D tentatively TRBD2 (5 bases). The germline gives CDR1 SGHTA, CDR2 FQGTGA. CDR3 size: 16 residues. The V gene lost 3 bases and the J gene lost 8 bases, with 21 bases spanning the gap. The CDR3 nucleotides read TGTGCCAGCAGCTTTGGAGTCCTGAGGGAGAAGGGTACGCAGTATTTT. Its protein product is CASSFGVLREKGTQYF.

This chain joins TRBV5-1 and TRBJ2-1; 14 bases are shared with TRBD2. V was pared by 2 bases and J by 8 bases, with 6 bases of the junction left unmatched. Germline V gene sequence: CDR1 SGHRS, CDR2 YFSETQ. CDR3 length: 16 residues. In DNA, the CDR3 is TGCGCCAGCAGCTTAAAGACTAGCGGGAGGGGCGATGAGCAGTTCTTC. Amino acid sequence: CASSLKTSGRGDEQFF.

The rearrangement uses TRBV28 and TRBJ2-7; 12 bases are a match to TRBD2. The CDR3 totals 18 residues. Germline V gene lookup returns CDR1 MDHEN and CDR2 SYDVKM. J gave up 2 bases and V 5 bases, and 13 bases lay outside the gene matches. The CDR3 spells CASSPRTSGTGLPYEQYF. DNA of the CDR3: TGTGCCAGCAGTCCCCGGACTAGCGGGACTGGTTTGCCCTACGAGCAGTACTTC.

This chain joins TRBV7-2 and TRBJ2-5; D ambiguous. The last part of the DNA fits TRBJ2-7 better; the J call may be wrong. Germline-derived CDR1 and CDR2 are SGHTA and FQGNSA. The CDR3 runs 14 residues. CDR3: CASSIIESSYEQYF. CDR3 in DNA: TGTGCCAGCAGCATTATCGAGAGCTCCTACGAGCAGTACTTC.

This clone showed up just once. The chain links TRBV9 to TRBJ2-1; TRBD2 matches at 8 bases. The CDR3 runs to 16 residues. Germline V CDR1 and CDR2: SGDLS, YYNGEE. With V trimmed by 0 bases and J by 4 bases, 6 bases remained unmatched. CDR3 sequence (DNA): TGTGCCAGCAGCGTAGGGGCCGCGGGGGGTTACAATGAGCAGTTCTTC. Translating it yields CASSVGAAGGYNEQFF.

The chain couples TRBV11-3 to TRBJ1-1; D is possibly TRBD1 (6 bases). The V gene lost 6 bases and the J gene lost 8 bases, with 16 bases spanning the gap. CDR1 is SGHNT and CDR2 is YENEEA in the germline V gene. There are 13 residues in the CDR3. DNA for the CDR3: TGTGCCAGCAGTCCGGGGGGCCGGGGCGAAGCTTTCTTT. Its translation: CASSPGGRGEAFF.

The V call is TRBV18, the J call TRBJ1-1, with a possible D match to TRBD1 (5 bases). CDR1 is KGHSH and CDR2 is LQKENI in the germline V gene. This CDR3 has 13 amino acids. V dropped 3 bases and J dropped 1 base, with 6 bases sitting between them. CDR3 sequence: CASSPGGNTEAFF. The CDR3 nucleotides are TGTGCCAGCTCACCGGGGGGGAACACTGAAGCTTTCTTT.

A few counts support this clone. The genes are TRBV6-5 and TRBJ2-7; 7 bases map to TRBD1. Germline CDR1 is MNHEY and CDR2 is SVGAGI. Germline trimming cut 0 bases from V and 6 bases from J; bases unmatched to any gene: 5. The CDR3 is 14 amino acids. The CDR3 loop reads CASSYSTGEGEQYF. CDR3 coding DNA: TGTGCCAGCAGTTACTCCACAGGGGAAGGCGAGCAGTACTTC.

The chain employs TRBV19 and TRBJ2-5, with 7 nucleotides matching TRBD2. CDR1 is LNHDA, CDR2 SQIVND, per germline (reference sequence). V gave up 3 bases and J gave up 0 bases; unmatched junction bases: 1. The CDR3 extends over 14 amino acids. CDR3 loop: CASSIGTNQETQYF. The CDR3 nucleotides are TGTGCCAGTAGTATCGGGACTAACCAAGAGACCCAGTACTTC.

This clone has a single count. This chain connects TRBV15 to TRBJ2-7; 8 nucleotides align to TRBD2. The junction had 9 bases not matched to a gene; V was cut back by 0 bases and J by 2 bases. Germline assignment: CDR1 LNHNV and CDR2 YYDKDF (reference sequence). CDR3 length: 17 residues. CDR3 bases: TGTGCCACCAGCAGAGATGAAGGCGGGGGGCTTCCCTACGAGCAGTACTTC. Amino acid sequence: CATSRDEGGGLPYEQYF.

The chain recombines TRBV30 with TRBJ1-4, with D perhaps TRBD1 (5 bases). The CDR3 has 13 amino acids. Germline V gene sequence: CDR1 GTSNPN, CDR2 SVGIG (reference sequence). With 1 base removed from V and 11 bases from J, the gap between germline ends came to 14 bases. The CDR3 is CAWSGGTLGKLFF. As DNA, the CDR3 is TGTGCCTGGAGTGGGGGCACCCTGGGGAAACTGTTTTTT. Complete variable domain (other parts from reference TRBV30 and TRBJ1-4): SQTIHQWPATLVQPVGSPLSLECTVEGTSNPNLYWYRQAAGRGLQLLFYSVGIGQISSEVPQNLSASRPQDRQFILSSKKLLLSDSGFYLCAWSGGTLGKLFFGSGTQLSVL.

This chain uses TRBV18 with TRBJ1-2; 9 positions agree with TRBD1. In germline, CDR1 is KGHSH, CDR2 LQKENI. J was trimmed by 6 bases and V by 3 bases; bases with no gene match: 2. This CDR3 is built from 13 residues. Written as DNA, the CDR3 is TGTGCCAGCTCACCCGGACAGGGGCATGGCTACACCTTC. Translated: CASSPGQGHGYTF. The full variable domain, in which reference TRBV18 and TRBJ1-2 provide the parts outside the CDR3, is NAGVMQNPRHLVRRRGQEARLRCSPMKGHSHVYWYRQLPEEGLKFMVYLQKENIIDESGMPKERFSAEFPKEGPSILRIQQVVRGDSAAYFCASSPGQGHGYTFGSGTRLTVV.

This sequence joins TRBV6-1 and TRBJ1-2, with 9 bases identical to TRBD1. Trimming took 1 base from V and 5 from J; bases not matched to a gene: 2. The CDR3 loop spans 14 amino acids. Germline loops: CDR1 MNHNS, CDR2 SASEGT. The CDR3 coding sequence is TGTGCCAGCAGTGAAGGGACAGGGGTTTATGGCTACACCTTC. Encoded protein: CASSEGTGVYGYTF.

This chain links TRBV27 with TRBJ1-1, with 10 bases lining up with TRBD1. The CDR3 loop spans 16 amino acids. The V and J ends lost 4 bases and 2 bases, in that order; junction bases with no gene match: 7. From germline, CDR1 is MNHEY and CDR2 SMNVEV (reference sequence). In DNA form, the CDR3 reads TGTGCCAGCAGTTCCGGGACAGGGGCCGTAAACACTGAAGCTTTCTTT. Encoded protein: CASSSGTGAVNTEAFF.

The CDR3 here is CASSQAGRPEAFF. As DNA, the CDR3 is TGCGCCAGCAGCCAAGCAGGGAGGCCTGAAGCTTTCTTT. The chain links TRBV4-3 to TRBJ1-1; TRBD1 is a possible D gene (5 bases). V shed 1 base and J shed 6 bases, with 9 bases lying between them. The CDR3 is 13 amino acids. Germline V lookup: CDR1 LGHNA, CDR2 YSLEER.

The CDR3 protein is CASSFPSNTGELFF. The CDR3 DNA follows: TGTGCCAGCAGTTTCCCATCGAACACCGGGGAGCTGTTTTTT. This chain joins TRBV28 and TRBJ2-2; D is unclear. The germline V and J ends were trimmed by 3 bases and 0 bases, with 5 bases remaining between them. The CDR3 covers 14 residues. Germline loops: CDR1 MDHEN, CDR2 SYDVKM. The variable domain in full, completed from reference TRBV28 and TRBJ2-2, reads DVKVTQSSRYLVKRTGEKVFLECVQDMDHENMFWYRQDPGLGLRLIYFSYDVKMKEKGDIPEGYSVSREKKERFSLILESASTNQTSMYLCASSFPSNTGELFFGEGSRLTVL.

V usage is TRBV5-1 and J usage is TRBJ2-3, with D hard to call. The CDR3 runs 16 residues. Trimming took off 0 bases at V and 2 bases at J, with 13 bases between the two ends. Per germline, CDR1 SGHRS and CDR2 YFSETQ. CDR3 DNA sequence: TGCGCCAGCAGCTTGGCCGTTGGCGGAAACACAGATACGCAGTATTTT. It codes for CASSLAVGGNTDTQYF.

This sequence joins TRBV5-6 and TRBJ1-1; 8 bases match TRBD1. CDR3 length: 14 residues. Germline-derived CDR1 and CDR2 are SGHDT and YYEEEE. V gave up 1 base and J gave up 5 bases; unmatched junction bases: 4. For the CDR3, the DNA is TGTGCCAGCAGCTTGTCTGGACAGGGTACTGAAGCTTTCTTT. Its protein is CASSLSGQGTEAFF.

The chain combines TRBV29-1 with TRBJ2-7, with 7 bases aligning to TRBD2. The V segment lost 4 bases and the J segment 1 base; nucleotides outside the gene matches: 13. This CDR3 has 16 residues. Per the germline V gene, CDR1 is SQVTM and CDR2 is ANQGSEA. The CDR3 protein is CSVAGVEGEGSYEQYF. CDR3 in DNA: TGCAGCGTTGCGGGGGTCGAAGGGGAGGGTTCCTACGAGCAGTACTTC.